This T cell receptor (beta chain) stems from a study of radiation and T cells in renal cell carcinoma. Indicated time point: baseline pretreatment blood. Noted treatment: 15 Gy SBRT to primary tumor, nephrectomy 4 weeks later. The tumor was a clear cell renal cell carcinoma. In regard to this clone: Its antigen is undetermined.

Study-level points and caveats: In blood, top tumor clones expanded by 2 weeks, shrinking by 4.

Method: immunoSEQ multiplex PCR; TCRdb's copy keeps in-frame clones and lacks some. The table records around 140,000 clones, 88% of them present only once. This receptor was taken from a woman between 65 and 79 years old with renal cell carcinoma. Source: blood, taken from a patient whose treatment included radiotherapy and nephrectomy.

The CDR3 DNA reads TGTGCCAGCAGCGTAGCCGTCCGTGATCGGGACAGGGATCGCCCCTATGGCTACACCTTC. It translates to CASSVAVRDRDRDRPYGYTF. This chain links TRBV9 with TRBJ1-2; 9 bases line up with TRBD1. V lost 0 bases, J lost 4 bases, and 19 bases stayed unmatched. The germline CDR1 and CDR2 sequences are SGDLS and YYNGEE. The CDR3 extends over 20 amino acids.